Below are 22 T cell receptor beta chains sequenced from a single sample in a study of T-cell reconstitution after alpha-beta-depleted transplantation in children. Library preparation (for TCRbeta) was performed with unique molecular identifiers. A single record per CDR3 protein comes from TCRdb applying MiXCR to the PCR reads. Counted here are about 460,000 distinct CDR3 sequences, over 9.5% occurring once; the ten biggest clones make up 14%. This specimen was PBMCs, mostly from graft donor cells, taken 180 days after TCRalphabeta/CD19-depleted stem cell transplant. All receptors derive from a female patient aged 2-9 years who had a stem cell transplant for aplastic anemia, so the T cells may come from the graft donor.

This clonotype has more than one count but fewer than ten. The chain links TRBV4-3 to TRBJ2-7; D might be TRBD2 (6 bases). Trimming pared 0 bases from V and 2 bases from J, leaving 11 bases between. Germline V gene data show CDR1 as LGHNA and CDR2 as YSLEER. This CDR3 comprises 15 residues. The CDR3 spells CASSQERGGTYEQYF. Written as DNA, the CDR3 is TGCGCCAGCAGCCAAGAACGGGGAGGTACCTACGAGCAGTACTTC.

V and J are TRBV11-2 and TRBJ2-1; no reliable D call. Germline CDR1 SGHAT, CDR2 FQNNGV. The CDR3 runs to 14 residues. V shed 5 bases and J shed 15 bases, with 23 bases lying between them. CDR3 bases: TGTGCCAGCAGCCTAAAGTGGACCTTCAATTATGCGTTCTTC. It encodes CASSLKWTFNYAFF.

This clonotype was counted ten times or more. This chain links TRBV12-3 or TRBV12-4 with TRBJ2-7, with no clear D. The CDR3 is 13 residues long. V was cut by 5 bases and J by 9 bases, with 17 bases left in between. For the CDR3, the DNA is TGTGCCAGCAGTCCGGGCCCCCCCAAGGGGCAGTACGTC. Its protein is CASSPGPPKGQYV.

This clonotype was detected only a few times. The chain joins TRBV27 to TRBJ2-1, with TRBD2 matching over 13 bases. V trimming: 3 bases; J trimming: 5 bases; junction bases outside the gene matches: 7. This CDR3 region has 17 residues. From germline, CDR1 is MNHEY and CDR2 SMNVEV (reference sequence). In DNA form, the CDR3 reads TGTGCCAGCAGTTTTTCCCCGGGACTAGCGGGAAACAATGAGCAGTTCTTC. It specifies CASSFSPGLAGNNEQFF.

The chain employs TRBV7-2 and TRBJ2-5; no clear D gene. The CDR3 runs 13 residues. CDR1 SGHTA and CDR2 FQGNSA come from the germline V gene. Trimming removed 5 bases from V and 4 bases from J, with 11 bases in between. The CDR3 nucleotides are TGTGCCAGCAGCATAGGGTTAGGAGAGACCCAGTACTTC. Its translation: CASSIGLGETQYF.

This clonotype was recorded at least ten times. CDR3 nucleotides: TGCGCCAGCAGACAAGGGGGAGACACAGATACGCAGTATTTT. Residues: CASRQGGDTDTQYF. The chain is built from TRBV5-1 and TRBJ2-3, with D possibly matching TRBD1 (6 bases). Germline loops: CDR1 SGHRS, CDR2 YFSETQ. The CDR3 extends over 14 amino acids. The V and J ends lost 5 bases and 2 bases respectively, with 12 bases between them.

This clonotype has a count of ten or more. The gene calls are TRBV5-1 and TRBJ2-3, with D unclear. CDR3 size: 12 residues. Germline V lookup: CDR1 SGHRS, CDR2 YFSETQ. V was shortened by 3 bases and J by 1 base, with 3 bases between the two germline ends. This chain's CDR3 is CASSSGTDTQYF. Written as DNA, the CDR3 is TGCGCCAGCAGCTCGGGCACAGATACGCAGTATTTT.

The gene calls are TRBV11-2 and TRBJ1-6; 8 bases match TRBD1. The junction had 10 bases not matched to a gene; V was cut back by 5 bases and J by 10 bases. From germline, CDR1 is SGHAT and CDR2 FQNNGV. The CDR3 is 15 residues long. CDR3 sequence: CASSAQRTGHSPLHF. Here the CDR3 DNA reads TGTGCCAGCAGCGCGCAACGGACAGGGCACTCACCCCTCCACTTT.

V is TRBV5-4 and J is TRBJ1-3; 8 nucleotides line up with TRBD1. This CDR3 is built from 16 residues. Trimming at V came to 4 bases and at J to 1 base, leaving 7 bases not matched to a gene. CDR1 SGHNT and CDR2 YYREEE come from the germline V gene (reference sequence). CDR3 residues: CASSLDRVLSGNTIYF. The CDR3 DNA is TGTGCCAGCAGCCTGGACAGGGTTTTATCTGGAAACACCATATATTTT.

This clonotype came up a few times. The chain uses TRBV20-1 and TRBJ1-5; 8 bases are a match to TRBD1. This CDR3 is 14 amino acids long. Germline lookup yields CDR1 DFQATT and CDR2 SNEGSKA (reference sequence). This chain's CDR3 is CSLWAGGFHQPQHF. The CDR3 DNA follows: TGCAGCCTATGGGCAGGGGGCTTTCATCAGCCCCAGCATTTT.

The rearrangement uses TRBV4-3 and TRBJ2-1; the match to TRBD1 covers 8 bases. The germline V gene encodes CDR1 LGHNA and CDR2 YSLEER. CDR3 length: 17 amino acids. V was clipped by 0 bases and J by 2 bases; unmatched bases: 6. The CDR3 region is CASSQDLGQGPYNEQFF. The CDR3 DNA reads TGCGCCAGCAGCCAAGATCTCGGACAGGGACCCTACAATGAGCAGTTCTTC.

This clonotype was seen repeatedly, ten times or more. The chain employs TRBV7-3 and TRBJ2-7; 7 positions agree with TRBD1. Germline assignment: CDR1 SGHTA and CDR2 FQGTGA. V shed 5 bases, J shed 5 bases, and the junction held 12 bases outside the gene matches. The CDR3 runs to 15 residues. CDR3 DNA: TGTGCCAGCAGCCCGGCGACAGGGAACAACAACGAGCAGTACTTC. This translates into CASSPATGNNNEQYF.

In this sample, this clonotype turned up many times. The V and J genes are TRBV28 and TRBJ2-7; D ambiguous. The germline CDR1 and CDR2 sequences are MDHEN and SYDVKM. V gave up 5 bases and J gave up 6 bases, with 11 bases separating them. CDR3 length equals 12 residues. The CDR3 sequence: CASSATLGEQYF. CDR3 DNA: TGTGCCAGCAGTGCCACGTTGGGCGAGCAGTACTTC.

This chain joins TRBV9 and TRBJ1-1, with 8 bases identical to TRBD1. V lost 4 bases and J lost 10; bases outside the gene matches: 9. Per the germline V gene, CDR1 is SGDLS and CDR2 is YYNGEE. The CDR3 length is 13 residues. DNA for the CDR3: TGTGCCAGCAGCACCCGGACAGGGAGGATAGCTTTCTTT. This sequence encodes CASSTRTGRIAFF.

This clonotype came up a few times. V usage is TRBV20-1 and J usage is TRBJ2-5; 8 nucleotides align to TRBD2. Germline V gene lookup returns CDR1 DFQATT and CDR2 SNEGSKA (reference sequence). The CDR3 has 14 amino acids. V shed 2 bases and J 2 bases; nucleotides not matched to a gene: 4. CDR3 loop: CSARFAGGQETQYF. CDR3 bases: TGCAGTGCTAGATTTGCGGGAGGTCAAGAGACCCAGTACTTC.

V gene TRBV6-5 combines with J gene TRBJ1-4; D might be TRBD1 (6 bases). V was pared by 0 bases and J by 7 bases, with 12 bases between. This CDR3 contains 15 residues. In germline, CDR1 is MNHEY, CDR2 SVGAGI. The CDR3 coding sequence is TGTGCCAGCAGTTACTCGTCGGCCAGGGGTGAAAAACTGTTTTTT. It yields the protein CASSYSSARGEKLFF.

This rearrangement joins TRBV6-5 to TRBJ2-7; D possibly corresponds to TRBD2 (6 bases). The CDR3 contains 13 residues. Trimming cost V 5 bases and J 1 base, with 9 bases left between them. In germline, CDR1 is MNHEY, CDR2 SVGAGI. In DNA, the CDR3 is TGTGCCAGCAGTAGCGGGCCATCCTACGAGCAGTACGTC. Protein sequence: CASSSGPSYEQYV.

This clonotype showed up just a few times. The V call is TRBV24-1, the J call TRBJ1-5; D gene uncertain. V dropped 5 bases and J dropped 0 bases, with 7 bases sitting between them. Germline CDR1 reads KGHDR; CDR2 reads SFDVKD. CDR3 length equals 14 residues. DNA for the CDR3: TGTGCCACCAGTGGGAGCGGTAGCAATCAGCCCCAGCATTTT. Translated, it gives CATSGSGSNQPQHF.

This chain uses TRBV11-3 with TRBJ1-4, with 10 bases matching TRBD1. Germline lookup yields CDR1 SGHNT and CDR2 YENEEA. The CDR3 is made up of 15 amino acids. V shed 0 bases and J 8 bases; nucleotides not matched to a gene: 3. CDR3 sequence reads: CASSLEGTGVEKLFF. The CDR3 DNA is TGTGCCAGCAGCTTAGAAGGGACAGGGGTGGAAAAACTGTTTTTT.

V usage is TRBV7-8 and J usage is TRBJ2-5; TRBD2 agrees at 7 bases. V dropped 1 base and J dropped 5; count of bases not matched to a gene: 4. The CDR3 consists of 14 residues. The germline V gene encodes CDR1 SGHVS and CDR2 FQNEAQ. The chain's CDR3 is CASSLGGRGETQYF. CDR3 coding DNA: TGTGCCAGCAGCTTAGGCGGGAGAGGGGAGACCCAGTACTTC. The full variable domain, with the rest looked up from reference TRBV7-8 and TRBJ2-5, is GAGVSQSPRYKVAKRGQDVALRCDPISGHVSLFWYQQALGQGPEFLTYFQNEAQLDKSGLPSDRFFAERPEGSVSTLKIQRTQQEDSAVYLCASSLGGRGETQYFGPGTRLLVL.

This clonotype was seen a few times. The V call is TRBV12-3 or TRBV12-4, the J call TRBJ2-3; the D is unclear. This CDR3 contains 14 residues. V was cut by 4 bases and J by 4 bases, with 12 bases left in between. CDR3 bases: TGTGCCAGCAGTTATGTTGTACCCCCAGATACGCAGTATTTT. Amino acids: CASSYVVPPDTQYF.

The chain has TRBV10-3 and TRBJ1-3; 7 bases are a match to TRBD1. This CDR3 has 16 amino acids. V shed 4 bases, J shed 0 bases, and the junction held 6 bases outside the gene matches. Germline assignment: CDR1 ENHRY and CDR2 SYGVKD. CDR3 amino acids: CAISGQGRSSGNTIYF. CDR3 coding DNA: TGTGCCATCAGTGGACAGGGTCGGAGCTCTGGAAACACCATATATTTT.